Below, 14 T cell receptor beta chains from the same sample are listed, as sequenced in a study of shared clonotypes between healthy human individuals. Assay used: immunoSEQ multiplex PCR; TCRdb lists only in-frame clones, some missing. The top ten clones hold roughly 0.13% of a sample with millions of clones, 85% to 95% of them seen once. The specimen sequenced was naive CD4+ T cells sorted from blood. The subset was: CD45RA+ positively selected. The receptors were gathered from a man aged 18 to 29 in good health.

The chain has TRBV5-1 and TRBJ2-5; D ambiguous. The germline V and J ends were trimmed by 0 bases and 0 bases, with 9 bases remaining between them. The CDR3 consists of 15 residues. Germline-derived CDR1 and CDR2 are SGHRS and YFSETQ. The CDR3 DNA is TGCGCCAGCAGCTTGGACAGCTGGTACCAAGAGACCCAGTACTTC. Its protein product is CASSLDSWYQETQYF.

This sequence joins TRBV5-1 and TRBJ2-3; D not resolved. Trimming took 6 bases from V and 1 from J, leaving 9 bases between them. CDR1 is SGHRS, CDR2 YFSETQ, per germline. The CDR3 covers 13 residues. CDR3 coding DNA: TGCGCCAGCACGACGTGGGGCACAGATACGCAGTATTTT. Its protein is CASTTWGTDTQYF.

The V and J genes are TRBV10-1 and TRBJ1-1; TRBD1 is a possible D gene (5 bases). The V end was cut by 5 bases, the J end by 1 base, with 11 bases between. The CDR3 contains 14 residues. CDR1 WNHNN and CDR2 SYGVQD come from the germline V gene (reference sequence). The CDR3 DNA reads as TGCGCCAGCAGTCATCGAAGGGGGAACACTGAAGCTTTCTTT. Translating it yields CASSHRRGNTEAFF.

V and J are TRBV23-1 and TRBJ2-2; maybe TRBD1 (5 bases). TRBV23-1 has ORF status, its function being uncertain. Trimming removed 1 base at V and 2 bases at J, with 11 bases between. The CDR3 runs 16 residues. The CDR3, as DNA: TGCGCCAGCAGTCAATGTCAGGGCCATAACACCGGGGAGCTGTTTTTT. Translated: CASSQCQGHNTGELFF.

V and J are TRBV6-4 and TRBJ2-3, with TRBD1 as a possible D gene (5 bases). Between the trimmed V and J ends, which lost 3 bases and 1 base, there was a span of 11 bases. The germline gives CDR1 MRHNA, CDR2 SNTAGT. CDR3 length: 15 amino acids. The CDR3 spells CASSEQAAGTDTQYF. The CDR3 region has the DNA TGTGCCAGCAGTGAACAGGCGGCCGGCACAGATACGCAGTATTTT.

This CDR3 reads CASSATGHQPQHF. CDR3 DNA sequence: TGTGCCAGCAGTGCGACAGGGCATCAGCCCCAGCATTTT. This sequence joins TRBV6-1 and TRBJ1-5; 7 bases line up with TRBD1. CDR1 and CDR2 from the germline V gene are MNHNS and SASEGT. There are 13 residues in the CDR3. Trimming took 4 bases from V and 5 from J; bases not matched to a gene: 2.

The chain carries TRBV28 and TRBJ2-7; D remains unclear. Trimming cost V 2 bases and J 0 bases, with 8 bases left between them. Germline V lookup: CDR1 MDHEN, CDR2 SYDVKM. This CDR3 has 14 amino acids. The CDR3 DNA reads as TGTGCCAGCAGTTTAGGGCTAATCTCCTACGAGCAGTACTTC. This encodes CASSLGLISYEQYF.

This sequence joins TRBV5-5 and TRBJ2-2; maybe TRBD1 (5 bases). Germline V lookup: CDR1 SGHKS, CDR2 YYEKEE (reference sequence). The V end was cut by 3 bases, the J end by 0 bases, with 6 bases between. The CDR3 totals 14 residues. The CDR3 DNA is TGTGCCAGCAGCTCCAGGGCGAACACCGGGGAGCTGTTTTTT. Its protein is CASSSRANTGELFF.

This clone has only one observation. The rearrangement uses TRBV5-4 and TRBJ2-3; perhaps TRBD2 as D (5 bases). Trimming shortened V by 0 bases and J by 0 bases, and 11 bases separated the two germline ends. The CDR3 totals 16 residues. Germline lookup yields CDR1 SGHNT and CDR2 YYREEE (reference sequence). CDR3 DNA sequence: TGTGCCAGCAGCTTGGGCGGAGCGGCTAGCACAGATACGCAGTATTTT. Amino acid sequence: CASSLGGAASTDTQYF.

V usage is TRBV27 and J usage is TRBJ2-3, with 11 bases lining up with TRBD2. With 0 bases clipped from V and 4 bases from J, the junction kept 9 bases outside the gene matches. Per the germline V gene, CDR1 is MNHEY and CDR2 is SMNVEV (reference sequence). There are 18 residues in the CDR3. The CDR3 loop reads CASSLSLQGLAGSDTQYF. The CDR3 bases are TGTGCCAGCAGTTTATCCCTTCAAGGACTAGCGGGTTCAGATACGCAGTATTTT.

V and J are TRBV11-2 and TRBJ2-1; D unclear. The germline V gene has CDR1 SGHAT and CDR2 FQNNGV. V lost 0 bases and J lost 5, with 5 bases in between. The CDR3 consists of 13 residues. CDR3 bases: TGTGCCAGCAGCTTAGATATACACAATGAGCAGTTCTTC. Its protein is CASSLDIHNEQFF.

The chain links TRBV5-1 to TRBJ2-3, with D hard to call. V was trimmed by 3 bases and J by 1 base, leaving 15 bases between them. This CDR3 has 16 amino acids. The germline CDR1 and CDR2 sequences are SGHRS and YFSETQ. CDR3 coding DNA: TGCGCCAGCAGCTGGTCCAACAAGCAAGGCACAGATACGCAGTATTTT. Residues: CASSWSNKQGTDTQYF.

The V call is TRBV6-6, the J call TRBJ1-5, with 8 bases lining up with TRBD1. V lost 10 bases and J lost 3; bases outside the gene matches: 11. The CDR3 runs to 15 residues. Germline-derived CDR1 and CDR2 are MNHNY and SVGAGI (reference sequence). CDR3 in DNA: TGTGCCACCAATGACAGGGGCAGGGACAATCAGCCCCAGCATTTT. As protein: CATNDRGRDNQPQHF.

V and J are TRBV6-1 and TRBJ1-5; unclear D gene. Germline V gives CDR1 MNHNS, CDR2 SASEGT. V was cut by 7 bases and J by 12 bases, with 10 bases left in between. The CDR3 runs 10 residues. The CDR3 region is CASTKGSQHF. CDR3 DNA: TGTGCCAGCACCAAGGGTAGCCAGCATTTT.